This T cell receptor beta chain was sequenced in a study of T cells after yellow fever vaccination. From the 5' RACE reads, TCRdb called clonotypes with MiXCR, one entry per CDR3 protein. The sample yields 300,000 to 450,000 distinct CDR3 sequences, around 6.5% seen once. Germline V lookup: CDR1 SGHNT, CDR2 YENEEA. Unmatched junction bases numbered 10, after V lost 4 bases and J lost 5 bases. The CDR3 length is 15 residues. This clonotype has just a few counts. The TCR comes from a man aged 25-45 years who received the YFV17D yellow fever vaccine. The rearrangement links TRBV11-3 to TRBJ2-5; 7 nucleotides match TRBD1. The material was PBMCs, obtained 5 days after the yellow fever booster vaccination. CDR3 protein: CASSSGQAAWETQYF. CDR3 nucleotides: TGTGCCAGCAGCTCAGGACAGGCCGCCTGGGAGACCCAGTACTTC.